The source of this T cell receptor beta chain is a study of shared clonotypes between healthy human individuals. The study separated CD4+ cells into CD45RA+ naive and CD45RA-negative memory subsets. Deep-level settings were used for running the assay. Source study methods: Without quality scores, immunoSEQ junctional reads could not be filtered like full-length reads. This table comes from immunoSEQ multiplex PCR, and its TCRdb copy is limited to in-frame clones, with some not included. That table furnishes V, J and clone size, whereas the DNA furnished D and trimming. The sample yields approximately 1,500,000 clones, 95% to 99% seen once. The CDR3 spans 15 residues. Germline lookup yields CDR1 SNHLY and CDR2 FYNNEI. Trimming removed 3 bases from V and 7 bases from J, with 16 bases in between.

J is TRBJ2-1 and V is TRBV2; TRBD1 or TRBD2 may be the D gene (6 bases each). This TCR came from a man younger than 45 in good health. The specimen sequenced was naive CD4+ T cells sorted from blood. Subset reported: CD45RA+ positively selected. The CDR3 DNA sequence: TGTGCCAGCAGTGAGGAAGGGGGGCAGGAGAATGAGCAGTTCTTC. Encoded protein: CASSEEGGQENEQFF.